Listed below are T cell receptor beta chains from one sample, sequenced in a study of blood T cell repertoires in COVID-19. Measured with immunoSEQ multiplex PCR; TCRdb has only the in-frame clones, and not every one. The data show 400,000 to 500,000 clones, more than 70% seen once. The specimen sequenced was PBMCs or T cells enriched from blood (not recorded which). Receptor source: a woman aged 18-29 years who had been exposed to COVID-19. The CDR3 runs from the conserved cysteine through the conserved F or W. Fields, in order: D gene, V gene, clone size, J gene, CDR3 protein, CDR3 DNA. The D gene is left open where the match is weak. The size entry is marked missing in some rows and otherwise reads once, few, many or a size class.

>TRBD2|TRBV28|NA|TRBJ2-4
CASSVGGLAAKNIQYF
TGTGCCAGCTCCGTGGGGGGGTTGGCCGCCAAAAACATTCAGTACTTC
>NA|TRBV5-1|NA|TRBJ1-5
CASSLDSSRQPQHF
TGCGCCAGCAGCTTAGACAGCTCTCGCCAGCCCCAGCATTTT
>NA|TRBV29-1|once|TRBJ1-4
CSVADSSTNEKLFF
TGCAGCGTCGCCGACAGCTCAACTAATGAAAAACTGTTTTTT
>TRBD1|TRBV7-8|few|TRBJ1-2
CASSLGQGARDGYTF
TGTGCCAGCAGCTTAGGACAGGGGGCTAGGGATGGCTACACCTTC
>TRBD1|TRBV5-1|NA|TRBJ1-1
CASSRRTGTNTEAFF
TGCGCCAGCAGCAGACGGACAGGCACGAACACTGAAGCTTTCTTT
>NA|TRBV18|NA|TRBJ1-1
CASSPPTLTQNTEAFF
TGTGCCAGCTCACCACCAACTTTGACTCAGAACACTGAAGCTTTCTTT
>NA|TRBV6-5|NA|TRBJ1-5
CASSPKQGIQPQHF
TGTGCCAGCAGCCCGAAACAGGGTATTCAGCCCCAGCATTTT
>TRBD2|TRBV5-6|NA|TRBJ2-5
CASRSSGGEIKTQYF
TGTGCCAGCAGAAGTAGCGGGGGGGAGATAAAGACCCAGTACTTC
>NA|TRBV7-9|NA|TRBJ1-1
CASSFPPSGRNTEAFF
TGTGCCAGCAGCTTTCCCCCATCGGGGAGGAACACTGAAGCTTTCTTT
>TRBD1|TRBV29-1|NA|TRBJ2-1
CSVVRGREQFF
TGCAGCGTTGTTAGGGGGCGGGAGCAGTTCTTC
>TRBD1|TRBV7-7|NA|TRBJ1-2
CASSLGGQGNYGYTF
TGTGCTAGCAGCTTAGGGGGACAGGGAAACTATGGCTACACCTTC
>TRBD2|TRBV28|NA|TRBJ2-7
CASSLGLAGFYEQYF
TGTGCCAGCAGTTTGGGTTTAGCGGGATTCTACGAGCAGTACTTC
>NA|TRBV9|few|TRBJ2-2
CASSVVEGFTGELFF
TGTGCCAGCAGCGTAGTAGAGGGATTCACCGGGGAGCTGTTTTTT
>NA|TRBV7-8|NA|TRBJ2-7
CASSMDLGDALEQYF
TGTGCCAGCAGCATGGACCTAGGGGATGCTTTGGAGCAGTACTTC
>NA|TRBV9|NA|TRBJ1-1
CASSGGVDQILRNTEAFF
TGTGCCAGCAGCGGGGGAGTGGACCAAATCTTAAGGAACACTGAAGCTTTCTTT
>NA|TRBV29-1|once|TRBJ1-3
CSVEDSASSGNTIYF
TGCAGCGTTGAGGACAGTGCCTCCTCTGGAAACACCATATATTTT
>NA|TRBV6-1|NA|TRBJ1-6
CASSEAFYDNSPLHF
TGTGCCAGCAGTGAAGCGTTTTATGATAATTCACCCCTCCACTTT
>TRBD2|TRBV28|NA|TRBJ2-1
CASSYSGSIYEQFF
TGTGCCAGCAGCTATAGCGGGAGCATCTATGAGCAGTTCTTC
>NA|TRBV27|NA|TRBJ1-1
CASSQGTPSTEAFF
TGTGCCAGCAGCCAAGGGACACCGTCCACTGAAGCTTTCTTT
>TRBD1|TRBV3-1/TRBV3-2|NA|TRBJ2-7
CASSPETGTGGRRSF
TGTGCCAGCAGCCCGGAGACCGGGACAGGGGGTAGAAGAAGCTTC
>TRBD2|TRBV4-1|NA|TRBJ2-7
CASSQDGGVWRWEQYF
TGCGCCAGCAGCCAAGATGGGGGGGTCTGGAGGTGGGAGCAGTACTTC
>NA|TRBV7-2|NA|TRBJ1-3
CASSPQINTGYSGNTIYF
TGTGCCAGCAGCCCCCAGATTAATACAGGGTACTCTGGAAACACCATATATTTT
>TRBD1|TRBV2|NA|TRBJ2-7
CASSPRTGSYEQYF
TGTGCCAGCAGCCCCAGGACAGGGTCCTACGAGCAGTACTTC
>NA|TRBV4-3|many|TRBJ2-7
CASSQRQGLLF
TGCGCCAGCAGCCAGAGGCAGGGCCTCCTCTTC
>TRBD1|TRBV3-1/TRBV3-2|NA|TRBJ2-3
CASSQDRDRGRETDTQYF
TGTGCCAGCAGCCAAGACCGGGACAGGGGGCGGGAGACAGATACGCAGTATTTT
>TRBD1|TRBV28|NA|TRBJ1-6
CASSLGGTGYSPLHF
TGTGCCAGCAGCCTAGGGGGGACAGGATATTCACCCCTCCACTTT
>NA|TRBV7-2|NA|TRBJ2-5
CASSLARSPETQYF
TGTGCCAGCAGCTTAGCCAGATCTCCGGAGACCCAGTACTTC
>NA|TRBV4-2|NA|TRBJ2-7
CASSQDAGTPSYEQYF
TGTGCCAGCAGCCAAGACGCTGGGACTCCCTCCTACGAGCAGTACTTC
>TRBD1|TRBV5-1|NA|TRBJ2-3
CASSSPPGQGTDTQYF
TGCGCCAGCAGCTCTCCACCGGGACAGGGGACAGATACGCAGTATTTT
>NA|TRBV28|NA|TRBJ1-4
CASSLPGFNEKLFF
TGTGCCAGCAGTCTCCCGGGATTCAATGAAAAACTGTTTTTT
>NA|TRBV5-6|NA|TRBJ1-3
CASSFNRNTIYF
TGTGCCAGCAGCTTTAATAGAAACACCATATATTTT
>NA|TRBV27|NA|TRBJ2-7
CASSFLGPQGPYEQYF
TGTGCCAGCAGTTTTTTAGGCCCTCAGGGTCCCTACGAGCAGTACTTC